This note documents a single T cell receptor (beta chain) sequence. Its cognate antigen is unknown. The sample is drawn from a study of persistence of HIV-infected CD4 T cells. The CDR3 length is 13 residues. CDR1 is LNHDA and CDR2 is SQIVND in the germline V gene (reference sequence). With 6 bases removed from V and 5 bases from J, the gap between germline ends came to 8 bases. Cells were stimulated with CMV-infected fibroblast lysates at approximately 10 ug/mL. CD40L-negative CD69-negative CD45RO-high memory CD4+ T cells were sorted as populations depleted of antigen-responding cells. Sequencing used immunoSEQ version 4 in survey mode. Only in-frame clones appear in the TCRdb table, and some are missing; sequencing was by immunoSEQ multiplex PCR. The sample has fewer than 35,000 clones, roughly four fifths seen once.

The genes are TRBV19 and TRBJ1-6; a weak D match, TRBD1 (6 bases). This clonotype originated in an adult man with HIV who was CMV-seropositive. Sequenced material: CD4+ T cells sorted from PBMCs after roughly 18-hour stimulation, taken from a patient who received antiretroviral therapy. The CDR3 DNA follows: TGTGCCAGTAGGGACAGCCATAATTCACCCCTCCACTTT. It encodes CASRDSHNSPLHF.